What follows are 13 T cell receptor beta chains derived from one specimen sequenced in a study of blood T cell repertoires in COVID-19. Only in-frame clones appear in the TCRdb table, and some are missing; sequencing was by immunoSEQ multiplex PCR. The sample comprises around 330,000 clones, around 88% of which are singletons, and approximately 1.6% rests with the top ten. Sequencing was performed on peripheral blood. The source of these receptors is a woman aged 25 to 39 with COVID-19, enrolled during active disease.

The rearrangement links TRBV6-5 to TRBJ1-1; the D gene is possibly TRBD1 (6 bases). Germline V gene lookup returns CDR1 MNHEY and CDR2 SVGAGI. The CDR3 is 14 amino acids. V lost 5 bases, J lost 4 bases, and 14 bases lay in between. The CDR3 reads CASSKQGAATEAFF. In nucleotides, the CDR3 is TGTGCCAGCAGTAAACAGGGAGCGGCCACTGAAGCTTTCTTT.

The J gene is TRBJ2-7, the V gene TRBV6-4, with 9 bases identical to TRBD1. V lost 11 bases to trimming and J lost 2 bases; unmatched junction nucleotides: 4. CDR3 length: 12 amino acids. Germline V gene data show CDR1 as MRHNA and CDR2 as SNTAGT. CDR3: CARRQGAYEQYV. CDR3 nucleotides: TGTGCCCGACGACAGGGGGCCTACGAGCAGTACGTC.

The rearrangement joins TRBV21-1 to TRBJ2-7; the DNA was not compared with TRBD2, the D call given in the table. TRBV21-1 is a known pseudogene. There are 15 residues in the CDR3. CDR3 residues: CASSKFGERSYEQYV. DNA for the CDR3: TGTGCCAGCAGTAAATTCGGGGAACGCTCCTACGAGCAGTACGTC.

The rearrangement uses TRBV5-1 and TRBJ1-1; TRBD1 agrees at 10 bases. J was trimmed by 4 bases and V by 2 bases; bases with no gene match: 17. CDR1 and CDR2 from the germline V gene are SGHRS and YFSETQ. This CDR3 spans 19 amino acids. The CDR3: CASSFLQRDRGFEGTEAFF. CDR3 nucleotides: TGCGCCAGCAGCTTTCTCCAGAGGGACAGGGGATTTGAAGGCACTGAAGCTTTCTTT.

This chain joins TRBV7-9 and TRBJ1-2, with TRBD1 identical over 8 bases. Looked up from germline, CDR1 is SEHNR and CDR2 is FQNEAQ (reference sequence). The CDR3 covers 14 residues. The V segment lost 3 bases and the J segment 2 bases; nucleotides outside the gene matches: 2. In DNA, the CDR3 is TGTGCCAGCAGCTTCGGACAGGGCAACTATGGCTACACCTTC. It specifies CASSFGQGNYGYTF.

The CDR3 reads CASKSLGATGELFF. The CDR3 nucleotides are TGTGCCAGCAAAAGTCTGGGGGCCACCGGGGAGCTGTTTTTT. The chain couples TRBV6-5 to TRBJ2-2; D is possibly TRBD1 (6 bases). Trimming left V 7 bases short and J 4 bases short, with 13 bases between. This CDR3 spans 14 amino acids. Germline lookup yields CDR1 MNHEY and CDR2 SVGAGI.

This chain joins TRBV28 and TRBJ1-5; D is perhaps TRBD1 (5 bases). Trimming shortened V by 11 bases and J by 4 bases, and 12 bases separated the two germline ends. The CDR3 consists of 12 residues. Germline V gene lookup returns CDR1 MDHEN and CDR2 SYDVKM. CDR3 nucleotides: TGTGCCGGGGGAGGGGTTAATCAGCCCCAGCATTTT. It translates to CAGGGVNQPQHF.

This chain connects TRBV4-2 to TRBJ2-2; D possibly corresponds to TRBD1 (6 bases). Germline loops: CDR1 LGHNA, CDR2 YNFKEQ. V was trimmed by 3 bases and J by 4 bases, leaving 18 bases between them. The CDR3 spans 17 residues. CDR3 coding DNA: TGTGCCAGCAGCCACAAACAACTTGGGGGCTCCACCGGGGAGCTGTTTTTT. Protein sequence: CASSHKQLGGSTGELFF.

This sequence joins TRBV2 and TRBJ2-2, with TRBD2 identical over 7 bases. The CDR3 is 13 amino acids. Germline CDR1 and CDR2: SNHLY and FYNNEI. J lost 1 base, V lost 8 bases, and 1 base had no gene match. CDR3 amino acids: CASGGENTGELFF. CDR3 bases: TGTGCCAGCGGGGGGGAGAACACCGGGGAGCTGTTTTTT.

The chain employs TRBV3-1 (or the pseudogene TRBV3-2) and TRBJ2-2; 7 bases are shared with TRBD2. The CDR3 is 17 residues long. The germline V gene encodes CDR1 LGHDT and CDR2 YNNKEL (reference sequence). V gave up 4 bases and J gave up 4 bases; unmatched junction bases: 12. The CDR3 region has the DNA TGTGCCAGCAGCCGTATGGCGAGCGGGGCAGGCACCGGGGAGCTGTTTTTT. Protein sequence: CASSRMASGAGTGELFF.

This clone was recorded once. The chain joins TRBV21-1 to TRBJ2-5; the table calls TRBD2, which could not be checked here. TRBV21-1 is recorded as a pseudogene. The CDR3 is 19 amino acids. The CDR3 is CASSKSLGKHRRPQETQYF. The CDR3 nucleotides read TGTGCCAGCAGCAAAAGTCTTGGCAAACACCGGCGGCCTCAAGAGACCCAGTACTTC.

The chain links TRBV27 to TRBJ1-2, with 7 positions matching TRBD1. The ends lost 10 bases at V and 4 bases at J; junction bases unmatched: 6. CDR1 MNHEY and CDR2 SMNVEV come from the germline V gene (reference sequence). The CDR3 is 12 residues long. The DNA for the CDR3 is TGTGCCACCGGAGGGGGCGGCTATGGCTACACCTTC. Protein sequence: CATGGGGYGYTF.

The CDR3 coding sequence is TGTGCCAGCAGTCGATTCCCCCCGGGGATCTATAATTCACCCCTCCACTTT. Translating gives CASSRFPPGIYNSPLHF. The chain couples TRBV6-6 to TRBJ1-6; D remains unclear. The CDR3 consists of 17 residues. With 5 bases removed from V and 3 bases from J, the gap between germline ends came to 17 bases. Germline V gives CDR1 MNHNY, CDR2 SVGAGI (reference sequence).